Presented here are 31 T cell receptor beta chains from one specimen sequenced in a study of somatic mutations in cytotoxic T cells in rheumatoid arthritis. Assay used: immunoSEQ multiplex PCR; TCRdb lists only in-frame clones, some missing. The repertoire holds 12,000 or so clones, roughly four fifths seen once, with 12% to 15% in the top ten. The sample was CD8+ T cells sorted from blood. The receptors come from a woman aged 55-69 years in good health.

This clone came up a few times. The V gene is TRBV30, the J gene TRBJ1-2; tentative D call: TRBD1 (5 bases). Germline V gene sequence: CDR1 GTSNPN, CDR2 SVGIG (reference sequence). This CDR3 contains 14 residues. Trimming took 1 base from V and 8 from J, leaving 17 bases between them. The CDR3 protein is CAWSGPRGSGGYTF. The CDR3 bases are TGTGCCTGGAGTGGCCCTAGGGGTTCTGGGGGCTACACCTTC.

The gene calls are TRBV5-1 and TRBJ1-6, with TRBD1 matching 7 bases. CDR3 size: 16 residues. Losses at the gene ends were 4 bases for V and 7 bases for J; bases not matched to a gene: 11. Germline V gene lookup returns CDR1 SGHRS and CDR2 YFSETQ. The CDR3 sequence is CASSPIRDSENSPLHF. The CDR3 DNA reads TGCGCCAGCAGCCCTATTAGGGACAGTGAGAATTCACCCCTCCACTTT.

The chain employs TRBV30 and TRBJ2-1; 11 bases fit TRBD2. V dropped 3 bases and J dropped 8; count of bases not matched to a gene: 6. This CDR3 has 14 amino acids. Germline V CDR1 and CDR2: GTSNPN, SVGIG (reference sequence). In DNA, the CDR3 is TGTGCCTGGAGCCTTAGCGGGGGGGCCGATGAGCAGTTCTTC. Translating gives CAWSLSGGADEQFF.

This clone was observed a single time. The DNA is omitted, as the CDR3 cannot be located on it reliably, and the CDR3 follows TCRdb's listing. The chain couples TRBV12-5 to TRBJ1-1. Looked up from germline, CDR1 is LGHNT and CDR2 is FRNRAP. With termini counted, the CDR3 has 16 amino acids. The CDR3 reads CASGLAQAGANTEAFF.

This chain uses TRBV5-4 with TRBJ2-5; 8 bases fit TRBD2. V shed 4 bases, J shed 5 bases, and the junction held 7 bases outside the gene matches. CDR3 size: 14 residues. Per germline, CDR1 SGHNT and CDR2 YYREEE (reference sequence). The CDR3 DNA is TGTGCCAGCAGCCGGGGGGGGCCGGGGGAGACCCAGTACTTC. As protein: CASSRGGPGETQYF.

A note on this clone: Mismatch with germline at one junction end may stem from a read error. The V call is TRBV7-7, the J call TRBJ2-1; 13 bases are shared with TRBD2. Germline V CDR1 and CDR2: SSHAT, FNYEAQ (reference sequence). This CDR3 has 16 residues. The chain's CDR3 is CASSIWTSGGYDEQFF. CDR3 DNA sequence: TGTGCTAGCAGCATATGGACTAGCGGGGGTTATGATGAGCAGTTCTTC.

CDR3 region: CASSEAPGTPNYNEQFF. The CDR3 nucleotides are TGTGCCAGCAGTGAAGCCCCCGGGACACCTAATTACAATGAGCAGTTCTTC. The chain is built from TRBV2 and TRBJ2-1; TRBD1 might be the D (6 bases). The CDR3 consists of 17 residues. Germline lookup yields CDR1 SNHLY and CDR2 FYNNEI. Trimming took 0 bases from V and 4 from J, leaving 16 bases between them.

In regard to this clone: The junction departs from the called germline gene at one end, perhaps through a read error. The chain carries TRBV19 and TRBJ1-1; D perhaps matches TRBD1 (5 bases). Looked up from germline, CDR1 is LNHDA and CDR2 is SQIVND (reference sequence). The CDR3 is 15 residues long. The CDR3 region has the DNA TGTGCCAGTAGTATAGGTGTGGGGGGGAACACGGAAGCTTTCTTT. Amino acid sequence: CASSIGVGGNTEAFF.

The V call is TRBV13, the J call TRBJ1-1, with a weak D call TRBD1 (6 bases). Trimming took off 5 bases at V and 2 bases at J, with 12 bases between the two ends. Germline CDR1 is PRHDT and CDR2 is FYEKMQ (reference sequence). This CDR3 region has 14 residues. The CDR3 sequence: CASSGGQVNTEAFF. The CDR3 DNA follows: TGTGCCAGCAGCGGGGGACAAGTAAACACTGAAGCTTTCTTT.

The chain employs TRBV4-2 and TRBJ2-2; no clear D. V was trimmed by 8 bases and J by 3 bases, leaving 7 bases between them. Germline V CDR1 and CDR2: LGHNA, YNFKEQ. The CDR3 has 12 residues. The CDR3 DNA reads as TGTGCCAGCGGCCCCGACACCGGGGAGCTGTTTTTT. This translates into CASGPDTGELFF.

This sequence joins TRBV6-4 and TRBJ1-2; 10 bases agree with TRBD1. This CDR3 has 14 amino acids. With 7 bases clipped from V and 4 bases from J, the junction kept 6 bases outside the gene matches. CDR1 MRHNA and CDR2 SNTAGT come from the germline V gene. The DNA for the CDR3 is TGTGCCAGCATTCGACAGGGGGCAAGCTATGGCTACACCTTC. Its translation is CASIRQGASYGYTF.

V usage is TRBV11-2 and J usage is TRBJ2-7; 7 bases agree with TRBD1. The CDR3 consists of 16 residues. Unmatched junction bases numbered 10, after V lost 5 bases and J lost 0 bases. The V gene's germline CDR1 is SGHAT and CDR2 FQNNGV. The chain's CDR3 is CASSLGTGTASYEQYF. DNA for the CDR3: TGTGCCAGCAGCCTAGGCACCGGGACAGCCTCCTACGAGCAGTACTTC.

This chain links TRBV7-9 with TRBJ2-2; no definite D call. In germline, CDR1 is SEHNR, CDR2 FQNEAQ (reference sequence). The V and J ends lost 1 base and 7 bases respectively, with 4 bases between them. This CDR3 spans 12 amino acids. CDR3 residues: CASSLVGGELFF. CDR3 sequence (DNA): TGTGCCAGCAGCTTAGTCGGCGGGGAGCTGTTTTTT.

V is TRBV29-1 and J is TRBJ2-1; TRBD2 might be the D (7 bases). V was clipped by 4 bases and J by 6 bases, with 13 bases between them. This CDR3 comprises 13 residues. The V gene's germline CDR1 is SQVTM and CDR2 ANQGSEA. CDR3 in amino acids: CSVVGGAANEQFF. Written as DNA, the CDR3 is TGCAGCGTTGTTGGGGGGGCGGCCAATGAGCAGTTCTTC.

V and J are TRBV27 and TRBJ2-6; 11 bases line up with TRBD2. The CDR3 totals 17 residues. With V trimmed by 6 bases and J by 2 bases, 6 bases remained unmatched. Germline V gives CDR1 MNHEY, CDR2 SMNVEV (reference sequence). CDR3 coding DNA: TGTGCCAGCAGACCCATAGCGGGGGGGCCTGGGGCCAACGTCCTGACTTTC. Its protein is CASRPIAGGPGANVLTF.

The chain employs TRBV30 and TRBJ2-1, with D maybe TRBD2 (5 bases). CDR3 size: 11 residues. The ends were cut back, 3 bases at V and 10 bases at J, with 10 bases in the middle. The germline V gene encodes CDR1 GTSNPN and CDR2 SVGIG (reference sequence). Here the CDR3 reads CAWSYRGEQFF. In DNA form, the CDR3 reads TGTGCCTGGAGCTACAGAGGGGAGCAGTTCTTC. Together with reference TRBV30 and TRBJ2-1, the CDR3 gives the full variable domain: SQTIHQWPATLVQPVGSPLSLECTVEGTSNPNLYWYRQAAGRGLQLLFYSVGIGQISSEVPQNLSASRPQDRQFILSSKKLLLSDSGFYLCAWSYRGEQFFGPGTRLTVL.

This clone has more than one count but fewer than ten. The CDR3: CASSSVQPQHF. CDR3 DNA sequence: TGTGCCAGCAGCTCTGTCCAGCCCCAGCATTTT. This chain joins TRBV28 and TRBJ1-5; D is ambiguous. Per germline, CDR1 MDHEN and CDR2 SYDVKM. This CDR3 has 11 amino acids. Trimming removed 6 bases at V and 7 bases at J, with 7 bases between.

This rearrangement joins TRBV28 to TRBJ1-6, with 8 positions matching TRBD1. The CDR3 is 14 amino acids. V shed 5 bases and J 10 bases; nucleotides not matched to a gene: 7. Germline assignment: CDR1 MDHEN and CDR2 SYDVKM. CDR3 coding DNA: TGTGCCAGCAGTATGACAGGGGTAGGGTCACCCCTCCACTTT. Translated, it gives CASSMTGVGSPLHF. Looking up the rest from reference TRBV28 and TRBJ1-6 gives the full variable domain: DVKVTQSSRYLVKRTGEKVFLECVQDMDHENMFWYRQDPGLGLRLIYFSYDVKMKEKGDIPEGYSVSREKKERFSLILESASTNQTSMYLCASSMTGVGSPLHFGNGTRLTVT.

V usage is TRBV6-5 and J usage is TRBJ2-3; D is perhaps TRBD2 (6 bases). The ends were cut back, 2 bases at V and 2 bases at J, with 11 bases in the middle. Germline-derived CDR1 and CDR2 are MNHEY and SVGAGI. The CDR3 totals 15 residues. The chain's CDR3 is CASSYEAGFTDTQYF. CDR3 DNA sequence: TGTGCCAGCAGTTACGAGGCGGGGTTCACAGATACGCAGTATTTT.

The chain is built from TRBV6-6 and TRBJ1-2; D not certain. Germline V gives CDR1 MNHNY, CDR2 SVGAGI (reference sequence). This CDR3 contains 13 residues. V was trimmed by 0 bases and J by 8 bases, leaving 10 bases between them. Here the CDR3 DNA reads TGTGCCAGCAGTTACTCGATGGCAACGGGCTACACCTTC. Translating gives CASSYSMATGYTF.

The chain combines TRBV7-6 with TRBJ1-1; TRBD1 aligns across 11 bases. The CDR3 runs 15 residues. V lost 5 bases, J lost 8 bases, and 10 bases stayed unmatched. The germline V gene encodes CDR1 SGHVS and CDR2 FNYEAQ. CDR3 in DNA: TGTGCCAGCAGCCTTCCGGGACAGGGGGGGCTAGAAGCTTTCTTT. It translates to CASSLPGQGGLEAFF. Full variable domain (missing parts from reference TRBV7-6 and TRBJ1-1): GAGVSQSPRYKVTKRGQDVALRCDPISGHVSLYWYRQALGQGPEFLTYFNYEAQQDKSGLPNDRFSAERPEGSISTLTIQRTEQRDSAMYRCASSLPGQGGLEAFFGQGTRLTVV.

In its sample, this clone was seen a few times. The chain combines TRBV30 with TRBJ1-1, with D perhaps matching TRBD1 (6 bases). The CDR3 is 13 amino acids. Germline-derived CDR1 and CDR2 are GTSNPN and SVGIG (reference sequence). V was shortened by 4 bases and J by 5 bases, with 14 bases between the two germline ends. The CDR3 is CAWTPGVGTEAFF. In DNA, the CDR3 is TGTGCCTGGACCCCAGGGGTCGGGACTGAAGCTTTCTTT.

The chain employs TRBV6-5 and TRBJ1-6; TRBD1 agrees at 11 bases. V lost 8 bases to trimming and J lost 10 bases; unmatched junction nucleotides: 4. The CDR3 totals 13 residues. Germline CDR1 and CDR2: MNHEY and SVGAGI. CDR3 coding DNA: TGTGCCAGCCGGGACAGGGGGGTCTCACCCCTCCACTTT. It codes for CASRDRGVSPLHF.

The V and J genes are TRBV7-9 and TRBJ2-2; TRBD1 agrees at 8 bases. V lost 1 base and J lost 7; bases outside the gene matches: 8. Per germline, CDR1 SEHNR and CDR2 FQNEAQ (reference sequence). CDR3 length: 16 residues. CDR3 bases: TGTGCCAGCAGCTTAGGAGACAGGGGACTCGGCGGGGAGCTGTTTTTT. This gives the protein CASSLGDRGLGGELFF.

This sequence joins TRBV7-6 and TRBJ2-3; 10 nucleotides line up with TRBD2. V shed 6 bases and J 4 bases; nucleotides not matched to a gene: 7. The CDR3 has 15 amino acids. Germline V gene data show CDR1 as SGHVS and CDR2 as FNYEAQ. The CDR3 nucleotides read TGTGCCAGCAGACCCACTAGCGGGGTAGCAGATACGCAGTATTTT. It yields the protein CASRPTSGVADTQYF.

This rearrangement joins TRBV2 to TRBJ2-3; 9 bases are shared with TRBD2. CDR3 length: 16 residues. V lost 4 bases to trimming and J lost 1 base; unmatched junction nucleotides: 6. Germline V gene data show CDR1 as SNHLY and CDR2 as FYNNEI. The CDR3 bases are TGTGCCAGCAGTGCTGAACCTAGCGGGGGCACAGATACGCAGTATTTT. Protein sequence: CASSAEPSGGTDTQYF.

The V gene is TRBV10-3, the J gene TRBJ2-1; 8 nucleotides match TRBD2. The CDR3 is made up of 14 amino acids. V lost 4 bases and J lost 7; bases outside the gene matches: 6. Germline V gives CDR1 ENHRY, CDR2 SYGVKD. CDR3 sequence: CAISGLGLVNEQFF. The CDR3 coding sequence is TGTGCCATCAGTGGCTTGGGACTAGTTAATGAGCAGTTCTTC.

This chain joins TRBV9 and TRBJ2-3; D might be TRBD2 (5 bases). V was clipped by 0 bases and J by 1 base, with 12 bases between them. The CDR3 sequence is 16 residues long. From germline, CDR1 is SGDLS and CDR2 YYNGEE. The CDR3 loop reads CASSVGPSYGTDTQYF. DNA of the CDR3: TGTGCCAGCAGCGTAGGTCCTAGCTACGGCACAGATACGCAGTATTTT. Variable domain in full (rest from reference TRBV9 and TRBJ2-3): DSGVTQTPKHLITATGQRVTLRCSPRSGDLSVYWYQQSLDQGLQFLIQYYNGEERAKGNILERFSAQQFPDLHSELNLSSLELGDSALYFCASSVGPSYGTDTQYFGPGTRLTVL.

The genes are TRBV9 and TRBJ2-2; TRBD2 agrees at 11 bases. Germline CDR1 SGDLS, CDR2 YYNGEE. V lost 5 bases, J lost 4 bases, and 7 bases stayed unmatched. This CDR3 spans 16 amino acids. This CDR3 is CASSEGLAVFTGELFF. DNA of the CDR3: TGTGCCAGCAGTGAGGGACTAGCGGTGTTCACCGGGGAGCTGTTTTTT. The variable domain in full, with the rest retrieved from reference TRBV9 and TRBJ2-2, is DSGVTQTPKHLITATGQRVTLRCSPRSGDLSVYWYQQSLDQGLQFLIQYYNGEERAKGNILERFSAQQFPDLHSELNLSSLELGDSALYFCASSEGLAVFTGELFFGEGSRLTVL.

The CDR3: CASSFSSYNSPLHF. The CDR3 nucleotides are TGTGCCAGCAGTTTTAGCTCCTATAATTCACCCCTCCACTTT. V gene TRBV27 combines with J gene TRBJ1-6; no definite D call. Trimming shortened V by 3 bases and J by 0 bases, and 3 bases separated the two germline ends. In germline, CDR1 is MNHEY, CDR2 SMNVEV (reference sequence). The CDR3 loop spans 14 amino acids.

This clone was seen a single time. The chain couples TRBV29-1 to TRBJ2-5, with 7 bases that match TRBD1. The CDR3 loop spans 14 amino acids. Trimming removed 4 bases from V and 5 bases from J; junction bases left unmatched: 10. Germline CDR1 is SQVTM and CDR2 is ANQGSEA. DNA for the CDR3: TGCAGCGTTGTTGGTGCAGGGGGTGGTGAGACCCAGTACTTC. It yields the protein CSVVGAGGGETQYF. Full variable domain (outside the CDR3, taken from reference TRBV29-1 and TRBJ2-5): SAVISQKPSRDICQRGTSLTIQCQVDSQVTMMFWYRQQPGQSLTLIATANQGSEATYESGFVIDKFPISRPNLTFSTLTVSNMSPEDSSIYLCSVVGAGGGETQYFGPGTRLLVL.